These 5 T cell receptor beta chains came from one sample sequenced in a study of blood T cell repertoires in COVID-19. Sequencing was performed with immunoSEQ multiplex PCR; in TCRdb, only in-frame clones are kept and a portion is missing. The data contain about 190,000 clones, 70% to 85% of them singletons. Sequenced material: PBMCs or T cells enriched from blood (not recorded which). These receptors all come from a woman between 55 and 75 years old with acute COVID-19.

This clone turned up a few times. V and J are TRBV5-4 and TRBJ2-1, with D perhaps TRBD2 (5 bases). CDR1 and CDR2 (germline): SGHNT, YYREEE (reference sequence). Trimming left V 4 bases short and J 10 bases short, with 12 bases between. The CDR3 totals 12 residues. The CDR3: CASSPYGEEQFF. The CDR3 bases are TGTGCCAGCAGCCCCTATGGGGAGGAGCAGTTCTTC.

The gene calls are TRBV2 and TRBJ2-1; 10 bases are shared with TRBD2. J was trimmed by 7 bases and V by 5 bases; bases with no gene match: 17. Germline V gives CDR1 SNHLY, CDR2 FYNNEI. CDR3 length equals 18 residues. The CDR3 here is CASSPLGEAGGPRNEQFF. CDR3 coding DNA: TGTGCCAGCAGTCCCTTAGGAGAAGCGGGAGGGCCGAGGAATGAGCAGTTCTTC.

The chain is built from TRBV28 and TRBJ1-5; D might be TRBD1 (6 bases). The CDR3 is 14 residues long. The germline V and J ends were trimmed by 5 bases and 3 bases, with 11 bases remaining between them. Germline lookup yields CDR1 MDHEN and CDR2 SYDVKM. The CDR3 coding sequence is TGTGCCAGCAGTCTGACAGGCGCCAATCAGCCCCAGCATTTT. This encodes CASSLTGANQPQHF.

This chain uses TRBV5-4 with TRBJ2-5; 11 nucleotides match TRBD1. Germline CDR1 and CDR2: SGHNT and YYREEE (reference sequence). This CDR3 has 18 amino acids. V lost 0 bases, J lost 4 bases, and 11 bases stayed unmatched. Here the CDR3 DNA reads TGTGCCAGCAGCTTGGCCGGGACAGGGGGGTCGTGGGGAGAGACCCAGTACTTC. It specifies CASSLAGTGGSWGETQYF.

The chain links TRBV24-1 to TRBJ1-5; weak D call: TRBD1 (5 bases). CDR1 is KGHDR, CDR2 SFDVKD, per germline. V was pared by 2 bases and J by 6 bases, with 10 bases between. The CDR3 sequence is 14 residues long. CDR3 amino acids: CATSDSQGTQPQHF. The CDR3 DNA sequence: TGTGCCACCAGTGATTCCCAGGGAACTCAGCCCCAGCATTTT.